The 10 T cell receptor beta chains given below trace back to one sample, sequenced in a study of blood T cell repertoires in COVID-19. Profiled with immunoSEQ multiplex PCR; TCRdb holds only in-frame clones, not every one. The table records 130,000 or so clones, around 85% of them present only once. The sample taken for sequencing was PBMCs or T cells enriched from blood (not recorded which). The receptors were gathered from a man in his fifties who had recovered from COVID-19.

The V and J genes are TRBV7-2 and TRBJ2-1, with 7 bases matching TRBD1. Losses at the gene ends were 1 base for V and 7 bases for J; bases not matched to a gene: 4. CDR3 length: 14 amino acids. The germline V gene has CDR1 SGHTA and CDR2 FQGNSA. CDR3 loop: CASSLVDRRNEQFF. The CDR3 coding sequence is TGTGCCAGCAGCTTAGTGGACAGGAGAAATGAGCAGTTCTTC.

The chain employs TRBV7-9 and TRBJ2-3, with TRBD2 matching 10 bases. This CDR3 has 16 residues. Losses at the gene ends were 3 bases for V and 2 bases for J; bases not matched to a gene: 5. Per germline, CDR1 SEHNR and CDR2 FQNEAQ (reference sequence). The CDR3 sequence: CASSFDGTSVTDTQYF. CDR3 coding DNA: TGTGCCAGCAGCTTCGACGGGACTAGCGTCACAGATACGCAGTATTTT.

The chain couples TRBV7-6 to TRBJ2-7, with D possibly being TRBD1 (6 bases). Deletions cut 5 bases from V and 5 bases from J, with 10 bases between. The germline CDR1 and CDR2 sequences are SGHVS and FNYEAQ. The CDR3 extends over 12 amino acids. The chain's CDR3 is CASSNRENEQYF. CDR3 nucleotides: TGTGCCAGCAGCAACAGGGAGAACGAGCAGTACTTC.

This chain joins TRBV29-1 and TRBJ1-1; 8 bases agree with TRBD1. In germline, CDR1 is SQVTM, CDR2 ANQGSEA. The CDR3 runs to 13 residues. Losses at the gene ends were 2 bases for V and 5 bases for J; bases not matched to a gene: 4. In DNA, the CDR3 is TGCAGCGTTGAAAACAGGGGGGGGACTGAAGCTTTCTTT. Protein product: CSVENRGGTEAFF.

This clone appeared a single time. The V gene is TRBV5-4, the J gene TRBJ1-1; D gene uncertain. V was trimmed by 0 bases and J by 1 base, leaving 7 bases between them. CDR3 length: 14 residues. CDR1 is SGHNT, CDR2 YYREEE, per germline (reference sequence). The CDR3: CASSLEQPNTEAFF. The DNA for the CDR3 is TGTGCCAGCAGCTTGGAACAGCCGAACACTGAAGCTTTCTTT.

This clone turned up a few times. The chain couples TRBV3-1 (or the pseudogene TRBV3-2) to TRBJ2-3; 9 bases agree with TRBD2. Germline V gene sequence: CDR1 LGHDT, CDR2 YNNKEL (reference sequence). CDR3 size: 15 residues. The ends lost 4 bases at V and 0 bases at J; junction bases unmatched: 2. CDR3: CASSPTSGSTDTQYF. DNA for the CDR3: TGTGCCAGCAGCCCGACTAGCGGCAGCACAGATACGCAGTATTTT.

V is TRBV7-2 and J is TRBJ1-3; 11 bases match TRBD1. V was clipped by 4 bases and J by 5 bases; unmatched bases: 4. Germline assignment: CDR1 SGHTA and CDR2 FQGNSA. This CDR3 comprises 15 residues. Here the CDR3 DNA reads TGTGCCAGCAGCTCAGGACAGGGGGCGAGAAACACCATATATTTT. Residues: CASSSGQGARNTIYF.

The rearrangement joins TRBV10-3 to TRBJ2-2; D might be TRBD1 (6 bases). Trimming took 6 bases from V and 5 from J, leaving 7 bases between them. The CDR3 length is 12 residues. CDR1 and CDR2 (germline): ENHRY, SYGVKD. CDR3 in amino acids: CAIRGTTGELFF. CDR3 sequence (DNA): TGTGCCATCAGGGGGACAACCGGGGAGCTGTTTTTT.

The chain links TRBV5-1 to TRBJ1-4, with TRBD1 matching over 8 bases. Germline V lookup: CDR1 SGHRS, CDR2 YFSETQ. The CDR3 loop spans 17 amino acids. With V trimmed by 4 bases and J by 3 bases, 11 bases remained unmatched. CDR3 protein: CASSRRTGIASNEKLFF. The CDR3 DNA reads as TGCGCCAGCAGCCGCCGGACAGGGATCGCATCTAATGAAAAACTGTTTTTT.

The gene calls are TRBV19 and TRBJ1-5, with D unresolved. This CDR3 contains 13 residues. V was trimmed by 9 bases and J by 3 bases, leaving 12 bases between them. Germline loops: CDR1 LNHDA, CDR2 SQIVND (reference sequence). CDR3 amino acids: CASKRQDNQPQHF. CDR3 nucleotide sequence: TGTGCCAGCAAGCGGCAGGACAATCAGCCCCAGCATTTT.